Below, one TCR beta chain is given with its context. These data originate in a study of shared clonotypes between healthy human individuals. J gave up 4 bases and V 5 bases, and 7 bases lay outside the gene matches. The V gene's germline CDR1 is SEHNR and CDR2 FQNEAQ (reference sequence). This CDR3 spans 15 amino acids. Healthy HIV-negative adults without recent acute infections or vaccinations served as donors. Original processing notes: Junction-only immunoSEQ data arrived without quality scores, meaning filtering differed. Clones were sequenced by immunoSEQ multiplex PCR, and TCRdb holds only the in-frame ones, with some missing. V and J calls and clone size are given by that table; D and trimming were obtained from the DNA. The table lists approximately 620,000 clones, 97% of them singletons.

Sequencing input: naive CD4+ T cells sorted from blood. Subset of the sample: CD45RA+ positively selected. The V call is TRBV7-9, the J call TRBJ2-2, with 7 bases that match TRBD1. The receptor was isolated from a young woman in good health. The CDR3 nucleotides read TGTGCCAGCAGCCGTGGACAGGCTGCCACCGGGGAGCTGTTTTTT. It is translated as CASSRGQAATGELFF.